These 10 T cell receptor beta chains were sequenced from one sample in a study of CD8+ T cells in alopecia areata. Reverse transcription of extracted RNA yielded cDNA, which provided the sequencing template. Profiling relied on immunoSEQ multiplex PCR, and the TCRdb table lists in-frame clones only, not all of them. The table includes some 170,000 clones, about 60% detected once. Sequenced here: CD4+ T cells sorted from blood, sampled at week 0. The receptors shown here come from a human donor with alopecia areata.

This clone occurred once. The J gene is TRBJ2-3, the V gene TRBV5-6; 8 bases agree with TRBD1. The CDR3 has 14 residues. Trimming took 4 bases from V and 5 from J; bases not matched to a gene: 6. Germline V gene data show CDR1 as SGHDT and CDR2 as YYEEEE. CDR3 residues: CASSPTGALDTQYF. CDR3 bases: TGTGCCAGCAGCCCGACAGGGGCGTTAGATACGCAGTATTTT.

The chain uses TRBV19 and TRBJ2-1; possible D gene TRBD2, 5 bases. This CDR3 has 13 residues. V was shortened by 7 bases and J by 4 bases, with 11 bases between the two germline ends. The germline gives CDR1 LNHDA, CDR2 SQIVND (reference sequence). The chain's CDR3 is CASKGTSYNEQFF. The CDR3 DNA follows: TGTGCCAGTAAGGGTACTAGTTACAATGAGCAGTTCTTC.

V usage is TRBV27 and J usage is TRBJ1-2; D unclear. The CDR3 has 15 residues. CDR1 is MNHEY and CDR2 is SMNVEV in the germline V gene (reference sequence). V lost 0 bases and J lost 1, with 9 bases in between. CDR3 residues: CASSLSGGYNYGYTF. The CDR3 nucleotides read TGTGCCAGCAGTTTATCAGGCGGCTATAACTATGGCTACACCTTC.

This chain links TRBV6-6 with TRBJ2-7; D assignment may be TRBD1 or TRBD2 (5 bases each). The CDR3 has 14 amino acids. The germline CDR1 and CDR2 sequences are MNHNY and SVGAGI (reference sequence). Trimming shortened V by 0 bases and J by 3 bases, and 9 bases separated the two germline ends. CDR3 amino acids: CASSYSRGSYEQYF. CDR3 in DNA: TGTGCCAGCAGTTACTCGAGGGGCAGCTACGAGCAGTACTTC.

Here the CDR3 DNA reads TGCAGCGTTGGGGGACAGGGAAACAATGAGCAGTTCTTC. It translates to CSVGGQGNNEQFF. The chain couples TRBV29-1 to TRBJ2-1; 9 bases line up with TRBD1. The CDR3 is made up of 13 amino acids. Per germline, CDR1 SQVTM and CDR2 ANQGSEA. V lost 4 bases and J lost 5; bases outside the gene matches: 3.

The chain carries TRBV25-1 and TRBJ2-7; tentative D call: TRBD2 (5 bases). CDR3 length: 13 amino acids. CDR1 MGHDK and CDR2 SYGVNS come from the germline V gene. Trimming took 6 bases from V and 4 from J, leaving 13 bases between them. CDR3 nucleotide sequence: TGTGCCAGCAGCACCGGGATCCTATACGAGCAGTACTTC. Translated: CASSTGILYEQYF.

The chain recombines TRBV29-1 with TRBJ2-7; 7 bases align to TRBD2. Per the germline V gene, CDR1 is SQVTM and CDR2 is ANQGSEA. J lost 5 bases, V lost 6 bases, and 7 bases had no gene match. The CDR3 runs 12 residues. This CDR3 reads CSVKGSGDEQYF. The CDR3 DNA reads TGCAGCGTGAAGGGCAGCGGGGACGAGCAGTACTTC.

Only a few counts were recorded for this clone. Distinct nucleotide sequences in the sample also encode this CDR3. The rearrangement links TRBV7-3 to TRBJ1-2, with a weak D call TRBD1 (6 bases). The length of the CDR3 is 13 residues. Trimming left V 5 bases short and J 1 base short, with 8 bases between. Germline CDR1 and CDR2: SGHTA and FQGTGA. CDR3 residues: CASSPDSNYGYTF. The CDR3 DNA follows: TGTGCCAGCAGCCCGGACAGTAACTATGGCTACACCTTC.

This clone appeared a few times. The rearrangement uses TRBV7-9 and TRBJ2-7; tentatively, D is TRBD1 or TRBD2 (5 bases each). Germline CDR1 reads SEHNR; CDR2 reads FQNEAQ (reference sequence). The V end was cut by 5 bases, the J end by 3 bases, with 11 bases between. The CDR3 runs to 13 residues. The CDR3 DNA is TGTGCCAGCAGCGGTAGTGGGGGCTACGAGCAGTACTTC. This encodes CASSGSGGYEQYF.

The CDR3 loop reads CASSYTGTQNTGELFF. In nucleotides, the CDR3 is TGTGCCAGCAGCTATACGGGAACCCAGAACACCGGGGAGCTGTTTTTT. The chain uses TRBV5-6 and TRBJ2-2, with D perhaps matching TRBD2 (5 bases). V lost 3 bases, J lost 1 base, and 13 bases lay in between. CDR1 SGHDT and CDR2 YYEEEE come from the germline V gene. The CDR3 length is 16 residues.